A selection of T cell receptor beta chains follows, all from one sample in a study of graft-versus-host responses after intestinal transplantation. This table comes from immunoSEQ multiplex PCR, and its TCRdb copy is limited to in-frame clones, with some not included. Of roughly 1,100 clones in the sample, around 76% were seen once. The sample was ileum tissue, taken just under 260 days after intestinal transplantation. These receptors originate from a human patient who received an intestinal transplant, so some T cells may come from the graft donor. CDR3s include the opening cysteine and the closing phenylalanine or tryptophan. Fields, in order: J gene, V gene, clone size, D gene, CDR3 protein, CDR3 DNA. D genes are given only for firm matches. Only some rows state a clone size, as once, few, many or a class for expanded clones.

J gene: TRBJ1-2; V gene: TRBV5-5; clone size: once; D gene: TRBD1; CDR3 protein: CASSSAGTGGGYTF; CDR3 DNA: TGTGCCAGCAGCTCGGCCGGGACAGGGGGCGGCTACACCTTC
J gene: TRBJ2-1; V gene: TRBV7-2; clone size: -; D gene: TRBD2; CDR3 protein: CASSFSSGTVFEQFF; CDR3 DNA: TGTGCCAGCAGCTTTAGTAGCGGGACGGTGTTTGAGCAGTTCTTC
J gene: TRBJ1-4; V gene: TRBV6-5; clone size: hyperexpanded; D gene: -; CDR3 protein: CASSYSAGQNEKLFF; CDR3 DNA: TGTGCCAGCAGTTACTCGGCAGGGCAAAATGAAAAACTGTTTTTT
J gene: TRBJ2-7; V gene: TRBV9; clone size: once; D gene: TRBD2; CDR3 protein: CASSLTSGRAYEQYF; CDR3 DNA: TGTGCCAGCAGCCTGACTAGCGGGAGGGCCTACGAGCAGTACTTC
J gene: TRBJ1-4; V gene: TRBV28; clone size: -; D gene: -; CDR3 protein: CASTSSDRTILFF; CDR3 DNA: TGTGCCAGCACCTCATCTGACAGGACCATACTGTTTTTT
J gene: TRBJ2-3; V gene: TRBV5-4; clone size: -; D gene: -; CDR3 protein: CASSLDTDTQYF; CDR3 DNA: TGTGCCAGCAGCTTGGACACAGATACGCAGTATTTT
J gene: TRBJ2-7; V gene: TRBV7-2; clone size: once; D gene: TRBD1; CDR3 protein: CASSSDNRGRQTYEQYF; CDR3 DNA: TGTGCCAGCAGCTCCGACAACAGGGGGCGTCAGACCTACGAGCAGTACTTC
J gene: TRBJ2-1; V gene: TRBV30; clone size: -; D gene: -; CDR3 protein: CAWTPNRGHNEQFF; CDR3 DNA: TGTGCCTGGACCCCAAACCGGGGCCACAATGAGCAGTTCTTC
J gene: TRBJ2-1; V gene: TRBV5-1; clone size: -; D gene: -; CDR3 protein: CASSLAPTQSSYNEQFF; CDR3 DNA: TGCGCCAGCAGCTTGGCGCCTACCCAGAGCTCCTACAATGAGCAGTTCTTC
J gene: TRBJ1-3; V gene: TRBV5-4; clone size: -; D gene: TRBD1; CDR3 protein: CASSFGRGLGNTIYF; CDR3 DNA: TGTGCCAGCAGCTTCGGTAGGGGGCTTGGAAACACCATATATTTT
J gene: TRBJ1-1; V gene: TRBV11-2; clone size: -; D gene: -; CDR3 protein: CASSLVSTGFMNTEAFF; CDR3 DNA: TGTGCCAGCAGCTTAGTTAGTACAGGGTTCATGAACACTGAAGCTTTCTTT
J gene: TRBJ1-4; V gene: TRBV5-3; clone size: -; D gene: TRBD1; CDR3 protein: CASSTNRGEDEKLFF; CDR3 DNA: TGTGCCAGCAGCACCAACAGGGGGGAGGATGAAAAACTGTTTTTT
J gene: TRBJ2-1; V gene: TRBV19; clone size: -; D gene: TRBD2; CDR3 protein: CASSNSGTSGYNEQFF; CDR3 DNA: TGTGCCAGTAGTAACTCCGGGACTAGCGGTTACAATGAGCAGTTCTTC
J gene: TRBJ2-3; V gene: TRBV7-2; clone size: once; D gene: -; CDR3 protein: CASSRLRGTDTQYF; CDR3 DNA: TGTGCCAGCAGCCGACTAAGGGGTACAGATACGCAGTATTTT
J gene: TRBJ1-4; V gene: TRBV5-4; clone size: -; D gene: TRBD1; CDR3 protein: CASSLGNRGFPEKLFF; CDR3 DNA: TGTGCCAGCAGCTTGGGGAACAGGGGGTTCCCTGAAAAACTGTTTTTT
J gene: TRBJ1-1; V gene: TRBV4-1; clone size: -; D gene: TRBD1; CDR3 protein: CASSQTGGNTEAFF; CDR3 DNA: TGCGCCAGCAGCCAGACAGGGGGCAACACTGAAGCTTTCTTT
J gene: TRBJ2-7; V gene: TRBV4-3; clone size: once; D gene: -; CDR3 protein: CASSQESGASSYEQYF; CDR3 DNA: TGCGCCAGCAGCCAAGAGTCCGGGGCGAGCTCCTACGAGCAGTACTTC
J gene: TRBJ2-5; V gene: TRBV6-5; clone size: -; D gene: -; CDR3 protein: CASSLQGETQYF; CDR3 DNA: TGTGCCAGCAGCCTTCAGGGGGAGACCCAGTACTTC
J gene: TRBJ1-6; V gene: TRBV7-8; clone size: -; D gene: TRBD1; CDR3 protein: CASSLRQGGGNSPLHF; CDR3 DNA: TGTGCCAGCAGCTTGAGACAGGGCGGCGGAAATTCACCCCTCCACTTT
J gene: TRBJ1-2; V gene: TRBV29-1; clone size: -; D gene: -; CDR3 protein: CSVSAYYGYTF; CDR3 DNA: TGCAGCGTTTCCGCATACTATGGCTACACCTTC
J gene: TRBJ1-5; V gene: TRBV11-2; clone size: -; D gene: -; CDR3 protein: CASSLEPGQGQPQHF; CDR3 DNA: TGTGCCAGCAGCTTAGAACCCGGGCAGGGCCAGCCCCAGCATTTT
J gene: TRBJ2-2; V gene: TRBV21-1; clone size: -; D gene: -; CDR3 protein: CASSKVRGLAGTGELFF; CDR3 DNA: TGTGCCAGCAGCAAAGTTCGTGGGCTAGCTGGTACCGGGGAGCTGTTTTTT